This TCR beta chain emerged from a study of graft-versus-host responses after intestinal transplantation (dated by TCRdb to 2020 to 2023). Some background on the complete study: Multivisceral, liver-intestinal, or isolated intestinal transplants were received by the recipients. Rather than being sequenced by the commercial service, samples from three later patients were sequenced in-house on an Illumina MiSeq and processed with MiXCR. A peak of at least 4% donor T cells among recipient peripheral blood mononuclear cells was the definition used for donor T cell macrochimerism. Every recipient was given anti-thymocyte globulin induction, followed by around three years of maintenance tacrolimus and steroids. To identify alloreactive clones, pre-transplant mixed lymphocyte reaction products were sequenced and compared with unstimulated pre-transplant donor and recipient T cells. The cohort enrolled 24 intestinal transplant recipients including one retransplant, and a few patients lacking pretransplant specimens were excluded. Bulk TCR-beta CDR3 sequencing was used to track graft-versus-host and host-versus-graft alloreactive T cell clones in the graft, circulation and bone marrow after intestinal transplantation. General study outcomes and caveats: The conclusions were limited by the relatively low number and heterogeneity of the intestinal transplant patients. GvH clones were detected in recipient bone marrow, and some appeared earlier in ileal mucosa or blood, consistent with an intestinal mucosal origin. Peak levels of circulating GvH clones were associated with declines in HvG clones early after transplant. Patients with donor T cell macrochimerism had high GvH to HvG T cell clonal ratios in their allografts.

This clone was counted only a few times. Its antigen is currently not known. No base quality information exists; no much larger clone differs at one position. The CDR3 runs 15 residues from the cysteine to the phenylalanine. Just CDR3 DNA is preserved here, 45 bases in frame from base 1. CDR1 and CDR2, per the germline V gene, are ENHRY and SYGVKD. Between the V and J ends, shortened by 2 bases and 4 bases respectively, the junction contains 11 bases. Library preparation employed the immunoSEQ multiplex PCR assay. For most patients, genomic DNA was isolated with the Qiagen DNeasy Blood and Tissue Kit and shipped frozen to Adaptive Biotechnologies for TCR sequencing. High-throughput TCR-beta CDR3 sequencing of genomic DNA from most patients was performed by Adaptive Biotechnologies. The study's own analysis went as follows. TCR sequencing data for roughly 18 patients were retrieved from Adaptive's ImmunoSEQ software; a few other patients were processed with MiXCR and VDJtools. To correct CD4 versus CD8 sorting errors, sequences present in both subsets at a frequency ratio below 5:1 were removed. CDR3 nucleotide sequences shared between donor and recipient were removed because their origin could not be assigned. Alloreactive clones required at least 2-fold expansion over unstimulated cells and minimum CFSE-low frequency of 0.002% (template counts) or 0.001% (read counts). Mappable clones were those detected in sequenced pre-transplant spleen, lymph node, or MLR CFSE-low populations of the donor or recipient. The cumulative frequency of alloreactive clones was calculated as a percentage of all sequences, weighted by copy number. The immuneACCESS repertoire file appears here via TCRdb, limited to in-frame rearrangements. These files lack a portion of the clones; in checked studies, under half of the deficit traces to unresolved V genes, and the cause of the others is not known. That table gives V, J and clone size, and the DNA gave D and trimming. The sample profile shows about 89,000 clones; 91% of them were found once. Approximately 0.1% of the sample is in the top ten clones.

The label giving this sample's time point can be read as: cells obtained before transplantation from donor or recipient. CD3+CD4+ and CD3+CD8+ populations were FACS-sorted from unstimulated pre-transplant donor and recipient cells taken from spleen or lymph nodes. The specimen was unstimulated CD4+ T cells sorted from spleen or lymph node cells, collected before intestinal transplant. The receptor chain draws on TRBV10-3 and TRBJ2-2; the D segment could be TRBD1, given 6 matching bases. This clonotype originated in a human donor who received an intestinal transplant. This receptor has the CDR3 CAISENGQSTGELFF. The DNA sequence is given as TGTGCCATCAGTGAGAACGGACAGAGCACCGGGGAGCTGTTTTTT.